Presented here are 5 T cell receptor beta chains from one specimen sequenced in a study of CD8+ T cells in alopecia areata. cDNA serving as the sequencing template came from extracted, reverse transcribed RNA. The protocol was immunoSEQ multiplex PCR, while the TCRdb copy is restricted to in-frame clones and leaves out a portion. Seen here are 270,000 or so clones, nearly 60% observed once, and the top ten hold over 1.5%. As to treatment: oral pan-JAK inhibitor, 5-10 mg twice daily. Sequenced material: CD4+ T cells sorted from blood, taken at week 24, from a patient treated with tofacitinib. The receptors originated from a human donor with alopecia areata.

This rearrangement joins TRBV30 to TRBJ1-3; D unresolved. V was shortened by 2 bases and J by 4 bases, with 9 bases between the two germline ends. The CDR3 has 13 amino acids. CDR1 is GTSNPN, CDR2 SVGIG, per germline (reference sequence). The DNA for the CDR3 is TGTGCCTGGAGTCTGGGTCAGGGAAACACCATATATTTT. It specifies CAWSLGQGNTIYF.

The chain uses TRBV9 and TRBJ2-1; D may match TRBD1 or TRBD2 (7 bases each). In germline, CDR1 is SGDLS, CDR2 YYNGEE. The ends were cut back, 4 bases at V and 9 bases at J, with 14 bases in the middle. The CDR3 contains 13 residues. The CDR3 sequence: CASSQGGLSEQFF. CDR3 sequence (DNA): TGTGCCAGCAGCCAGGGGGGGCTCAGTGAGCAGTTCTTC.

V is TRBV7-3 and J is TRBJ2-2; D ambiguous. V shed 5 bases and J shed 6 bases, with 16 bases lying between them. This CDR3 contains 15 residues. CDR1 is SGHTA, CDR2 FQGTGA, per germline. CDR3: CASSPQASTAGELFF. CDR3 nucleotides: TGTGCCAGCAGCCCCCAGGCTAGTACGGCCGGGGAGCTGTTTTTT.

This chain connects TRBV30 to TRBJ2-7; 8 positions match TRBD2. The CDR3 is made up of 14 amino acids. V was pared by 0 bases and J by 3 bases, with 4 bases of the junction left unmatched. Germline-derived CDR1 and CDR2 are GTSNPN and SVGIG (reference sequence). CDR3 amino acids: CAWSVRGGRYEQYF. CDR3 DNA sequence: TGTGCCTGGAGTGTTCGGGGGGGCCGCTACGAGCAGTACTTC.

The chain recombines TRBV2 with TRBJ2-2, with 10 bases matching TRBD2. Germline assignment: CDR1 SNHLY and CDR2 FYNNEI. The CDR3 sequence is 14 residues long. Trimming cost V 3 bases and J 16 bases; bases outside gene matches: 11. CDR3 DNA sequence: TGTGCCAGCAGTGATCAACAGGGACTAGCGAAACAGTTTTTT. Its protein is CASSDQQGLAKQFF.